These 20 T cell receptor beta chains share one sample of origin, sequenced in a study of T cells in Graves' hyperthyroidism and ophthalmopathy. Authors of the study amplified TCR beta CDR3 regions from RNA transcripts. A set of HTBI primers served as the primers for a first-round RT-PCR of the TCR CDR3. From the multiplex PCR reads, TCRdb called clonotypes with MiXCR, one entry per CDR3 protein. Of 500,000 to 650,000 distinct CDR3 sequences listed, roughly 15% are singletons. The sample taken for sequencing was blood. These receptors were taken from a woman in her 50s with Graves' ophthalmopathy.

This clonotype appeared many times. The gene calls are TRBV27 and TRBJ2-1, with TRBD2 as a possible D gene (5 bases). Germline assignment: CDR1 MNHEY and CDR2 SMNVEV (reference sequence). The V and J ends lost 3 bases and 6 bases respectively, with 12 bases between them. The CDR3 spans 14 residues. CDR3 amino acids: CASSLVGIGNEQFF. CDR3 coding DNA: TGTGCCAGCAGTTTGGTCGGGATCGGCAATGAGCAGTTCTTC.

This clonotype was detected many times. The gene calls are TRBV20-1 and TRBJ1-2; TRBD1 aligns across 11 bases. This CDR3 spans 12 amino acids. V was pared by 8 bases and J by 8 bases, with 7 bases of the junction left unmatched. Germline CDR1 DFQATT, CDR2 SNEGSKA (reference sequence). The CDR3 region is CSPWTGGVGYTF. CDR3 bases: TGCAGTCCCTGGACAGGGGGCGTAGGCTACACCTTC.

The chain has TRBV7-9 and TRBJ1-4; TRBD1 matches at 7 bases. V was clipped by 4 bases and J by 5 bases; unmatched bases: 7. Germline V gene data show CDR1 as SEHNR and CDR2 as FQNEAQ (reference sequence). This CDR3 contains 15 residues. CDR3 DNA: TGTGCCAGCAGCTCAGCGGCACAGGGGAATGAAAAACTGTTTTTT. Its protein is CASSSAAQGNEKLFF.

The sample holds a few counts of this clonotype. The chain uses TRBV6-2 or TRBV6-3 and TRBJ2-3, with TRBD2 matching over 9 bases. The CDR3 contains 15 residues. Germline V gene lookup returns CDR1 MNHEY and CDR2 SVGEGT. Germline trimming cut 7 bases from V and 5 bases from J; bases unmatched to any gene: 10. CDR3 sequence: CASNLAGAGKDTQYF. The CDR3 coding sequence is TGTGCCAGCAACTTAGCGGGAGCGGGGAAAGATACGCAGTATTTT.

This clonotype was detected ten times or more. J is TRBJ1-2 and V is TRBV20-1; tentative D call: TRBD1 (5 bases). The V and J ends lost 3 bases and 4 bases respectively, with 12 bases between them. Germline V lookup: CDR1 DFQATT, CDR2 SNEGSKA (reference sequence). This CDR3 is 13 amino acids long. Here the CDR3 reads CSASNAGTYGYTF. Written as DNA, the CDR3 is TGCAGTGCTAGTAATGCGGGGACCTATGGCTACACCTTC.

J is TRBJ1-4 and V is TRBV19, with 8 bases identical to TRBD1. With V trimmed by 2 bases and J by 5 bases, 4 bases remained unmatched. This CDR3 is 15 amino acids long. Germline V gene lookup returns CDR1 LNHDA and CDR2 SQIVND (reference sequence). Here the CDR3 reads CASSIRTGLNEKLFF. CDR3 coding DNA: TGTGCCAGTAGTATACGGACAGGGCTAAATGAAAAACTGTTTTTT.

Ten or more counts support this clonotype. This rearrangement joins TRBV28 to TRBJ1-1; 8 nucleotides match TRBD1. Losses at the gene ends were 4 bases for V and 1 base for J; bases not matched to a gene: 14. The CDR3 runs to 18 residues. From germline, CDR1 is MDHEN and CDR2 SYDVKM. The CDR3: CASSYHIGQGLTNTEAFF. The CDR3 bases are TGTGCCAGCAGTTACCACATAGGACAGGGCTTGACGAACACTGAAGCTTTCTTT.

Of note for this clonotype: Given a much more abundant clone one base away, this may be a read error. This rearrangement joins TRBV2 to TRBJ2-1, with 9 bases lining up with TRBD2. Germline V CDR1 and CDR2: SNHLY, FYNNEI. Trimming cost V 3 bases and J 14 bases; bases outside gene matches: 14. The CDR3 totals 15 residues. The CDR3: CASSEGSGRPLFEFF. Here the CDR3 DNA reads TGTGCCAGCAGTGAGGGAAGCGGGAGGCCCCTGTTTGAGTTCTTC.

This clonotype showed up many times. The V and J genes are TRBV6-2 or TRBV6-3 and TRBJ2-1, with 9 bases identical to TRBD1. This CDR3 is 15 amino acids long. J was trimmed by 4 bases and V by 2 bases; bases with no gene match: 3. Germline values: CDR1 MNHEY, CDR2 SVGEGT. In DNA form, the CDR3 reads TGTGCCAGCAGTTACCGGGACAGGGAGTACAATGAGCAGTTCTTC. The encoded protein is CASSYRDREYNEQFF.

This clonotype was detected a few times. Just one base apart from a much larger clone, this may be a read error. CDR3 sequence (DNA): TGTGCCAGCAGTTTTAATGGGAACACTGAAGCTTTCTTT. It specifies CASSFNGNTEAFF. The genes are TRBV12-3 or TRBV12-4 and TRBJ1-1; D not certain. The CDR3 consists of 13 residues. V dropped 3 bases and J dropped 1 base, with 6 bases sitting between them.

The genes are TRBV6-9 and TRBJ1-2; tentative D call: TRBD1 (6 bases). Germline V gene sequence: CDR1 MNHGY, CDR2 SVAAGI. V was pared by 4 bases and J by 8 bases, with 29 bases between. This CDR3 is built from 18 residues. CDR3 DNA sequence: TGTGCCAGCAGTTTGACCAGGGGACTCGGCAGGCTAAGCTTAGGCTACACCTTC. It specifies CASSLTRGLGRLSLGYTF.

The chain recombines TRBV12-3 or TRBV12-4 with TRBJ2-3, with 8 bases matching TRBD2. J was trimmed by 2 bases and V by 4 bases; bases with no gene match: 14. The CDR3 totals 18 residues. Here the CDR3 reads CASSYSFIGGRTTDTQYF. In DNA, the CDR3 is TGTGCCAGCAGTTACTCCTTTATAGGCGGGAGGACCACAGATACGCAGTATTTT.

This clonotype showed up many times. The chain couples TRBV27 to TRBJ1-2; D remains unclear. CDR3 length equals 12 residues. Trimming took 10 bases from V and 8 from J, leaving 17 bases between them. Germline V gene sequence: CDR1 MNHEY, CDR2 SMNVEV (reference sequence). DNA for the CDR3: TGTGCCACGCAGACTCGCCTATCCGGCTACACCTTC. Protein: CATQTRLSGYTF.

This clonotype was counted between two and nine times. V gene TRBV28 combines with J gene TRBJ2-3; TRBD2 matches at 12 bases. The germline gives CDR1 MDHEN, CDR2 SYDVKM. V shed 5 bases, J shed 4 bases, and the junction held 16 bases outside the gene matches. The CDR3 consists of 19 residues. The CDR3 spells CASSRRLAGADLLPDTQYF. Here the CDR3 DNA reads TGTGCCAGCAGTCGGCGACTAGCGGGAGCGGATCTTCTCCCAGATACGCAGTATTTT. The complete variable domain, with remaining parts taken from reference TRBV28 and TRBJ2-3, reads DVKVTQSSRYLVKRTGEKVFLECVQDMDHENMFWYRQDPGLGLRLIYFSYDVKMKEKGDIPEGYSVSREKKERFSLILESASTNQTSMYLCASSRRLAGADLLPDTQYFGPGTRLTVL.

This clonotype was seen ten or more times. The chain has TRBV6-1 and TRBJ2-5; possible D gene TRBD1, 5 bases. Per germline, CDR1 MNHNS and CDR2 SASEGT. V lost 4 bases and J lost 1, with 7 bases in between. The CDR3 is 13 residues long. CDR3 sequence (DNA): TGTGCCAGCAGTGGACAGTCCCAAGAGACCCAGTACTTC. It encodes CASSGQSQETQYF.

The chain recombines TRBV19 with TRBJ2-5, with a weak D call TRBD1 (8 bases). Germline V lookup: CDR1 LNHDA, CDR2 SQIVND (reference sequence). V lost 5 bases and J lost 5, with 21 bases in between. The CDR3 length is 16 residues. The CDR3 loop is CASSLKTGEGTETQYF. Written as DNA, the CDR3 is TGTGCCAGTAGTTTAAAGACAGGGGAGGGAACGGAGACCCAGTACTTC.

The chain couples TRBV20-1 to TRBJ2-3; no clear D. The CDR3 extends over 14 amino acids. CDR1 and CDR2 (germline): DFQATT, SNEGSKA (reference sequence). V gave up 1 base and J gave up 0 bases, with 8 bases separating them. In DNA, the CDR3 is TGCAGTGCTAGAGTTACACCTAGCACAGATACGCAGTATTTT. Protein product: CSARVTPSTDTQYF.

The chain couples TRBV7-8 to TRBJ1-3; tentative D call: TRBD1 (6 bases). The CDR3 contains 16 residues. V lost 5 bases to trimming and J lost 2 bases, with 16 bases between them. Germline loops: CDR1 SGHVS, CDR2 FQNEAQ. The CDR3 reads CASSERLGGPGNTIYF. DNA for the CDR3: TGTGCCAGCAGCGAAAGACTAGGGGGACCTGGAAACACCATATATTTT.

This clonotype has at least ten counts. The chain recombines TRBV6-1 with TRBJ1-1, with 7 bases fitting TRBD1. J gave up 1 base and V 4 bases, and 9 bases lay outside the gene matches. From germline, CDR1 is MNHNS and CDR2 SASEGT. The CDR3 length is 16 residues. The chain's CDR3 is CASSGAGTAKNTEAFF. CDR3 nucleotide sequence: TGTGCCAGCAGTGGTGCCGGGACAGCCAAGAACACTGAAGCTTTCTTT.

This rearrangement joins TRBV7-3 to TRBJ2-2; unclear D gene. Germline lookup yields CDR1 SGHTA and CDR2 FQGTGA. Trimming pared 5 bases from V and 8 bases from J, leaving 15 bases between. The CDR3 length is 14 residues. The CDR3 DNA follows: TGTGCCAGCAGCGCCGAAATTTTTGTTGGGGAGCTGTTTTTT. Translating gives CASSAEIFVGELFF.